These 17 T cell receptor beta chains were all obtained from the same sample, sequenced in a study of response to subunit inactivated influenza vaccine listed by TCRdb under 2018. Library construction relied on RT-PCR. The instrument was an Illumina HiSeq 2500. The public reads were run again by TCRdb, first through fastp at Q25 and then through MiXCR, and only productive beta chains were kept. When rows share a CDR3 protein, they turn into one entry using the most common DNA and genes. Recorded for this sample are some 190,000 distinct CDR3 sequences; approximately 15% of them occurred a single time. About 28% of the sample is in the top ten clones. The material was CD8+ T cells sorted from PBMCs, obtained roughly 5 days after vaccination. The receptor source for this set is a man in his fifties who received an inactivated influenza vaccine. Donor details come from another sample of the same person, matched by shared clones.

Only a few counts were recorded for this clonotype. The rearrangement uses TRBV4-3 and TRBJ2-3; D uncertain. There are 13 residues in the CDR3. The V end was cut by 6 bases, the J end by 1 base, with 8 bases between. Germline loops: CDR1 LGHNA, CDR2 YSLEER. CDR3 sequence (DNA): TGCGCCAGCAGTCCTACGGGCACAGATACGCAGTATTTT. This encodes CASSPTGTDTQYF.

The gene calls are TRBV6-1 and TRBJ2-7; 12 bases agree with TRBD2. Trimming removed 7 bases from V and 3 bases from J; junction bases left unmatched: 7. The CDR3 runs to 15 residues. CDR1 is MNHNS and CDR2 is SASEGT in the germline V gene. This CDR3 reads CASIPSTSGGYEQYF. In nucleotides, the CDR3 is TGTGCCAGCATCCCGTCGACTAGCGGGGGCTACGAGCAGTACTTC.

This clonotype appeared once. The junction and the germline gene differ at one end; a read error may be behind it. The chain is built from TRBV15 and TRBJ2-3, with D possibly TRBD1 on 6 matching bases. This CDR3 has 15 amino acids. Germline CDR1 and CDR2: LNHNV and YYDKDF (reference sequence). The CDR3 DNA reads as TGTTCCACCAGCAGATATGCAGGGGACACAGATACGCAGTATTTT. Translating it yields CSTSRYAGDTDTQYF.

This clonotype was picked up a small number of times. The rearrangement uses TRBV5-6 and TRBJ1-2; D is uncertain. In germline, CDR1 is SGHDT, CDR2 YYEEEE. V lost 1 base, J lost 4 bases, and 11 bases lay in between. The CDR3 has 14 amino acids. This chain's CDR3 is CASSLMAGTYGYTF. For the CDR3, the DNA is TGTGCCAGCAGCTTGATGGCAGGTACCTATGGCTACACCTTC. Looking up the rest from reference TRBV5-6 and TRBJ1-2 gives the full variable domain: DAGVTQSPTHLIKTRGQQVTLRCSPKSGHDTVSWYQQALGQGPQFIFQYYEEEERQRGNFPDRFSGHQFPNYSSELNVNALLLGDSALYLCASSLMAGTYGYTFGSGTRLTVV.

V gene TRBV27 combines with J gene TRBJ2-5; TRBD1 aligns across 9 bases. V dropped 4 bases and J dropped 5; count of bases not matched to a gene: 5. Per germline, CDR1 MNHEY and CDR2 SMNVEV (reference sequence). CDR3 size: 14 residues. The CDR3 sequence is CASSSGTGSETQYF. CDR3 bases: TGTGCCAGCAGTTCCGGGACAGGGAGTGAGACCCAGTACTTC.

The CDR3 protein is CASSNRAQSTDTQYF. The DNA of the CDR3 is TGTGCCAGCAGTAACAGAGCGCAGAGCACAGATACGCAGTATTTT. V and J are TRBV27 and TRBJ2-3, with D unresolved. The CDR3 contains 15 residues. Trimming pared 5 bases from V and 0 bases from J, leaving 12 bases between. CDR1 is MNHEY and CDR2 is SMNVEV in the germline V gene (reference sequence).

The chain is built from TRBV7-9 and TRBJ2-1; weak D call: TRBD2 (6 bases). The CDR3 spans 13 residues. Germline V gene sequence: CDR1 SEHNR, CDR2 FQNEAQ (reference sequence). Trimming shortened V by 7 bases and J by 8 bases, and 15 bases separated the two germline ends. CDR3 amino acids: CASISTSTHEQFF. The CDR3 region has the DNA TGTGCCAGCATCTCCACTAGCACCCATGAGCAGTTCTTC.

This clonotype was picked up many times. CDR3 nucleotide sequence: TGCAGCGTTGATTTGGGTACAGGGGCCCCCTTCTACGAGCAGTACTTC. The encoded protein is CSVDLGTGAPFYEQYF. The V call is TRBV29-1, the J call TRBJ2-7; the match to TRBD1 covers 7 bases. Trimming took 3 bases from V and 3 from J; bases not matched to a gene: 14. The CDR3 has 16 amino acids. Germline CDR1 is SQVTM and CDR2 is ANQGSEA.

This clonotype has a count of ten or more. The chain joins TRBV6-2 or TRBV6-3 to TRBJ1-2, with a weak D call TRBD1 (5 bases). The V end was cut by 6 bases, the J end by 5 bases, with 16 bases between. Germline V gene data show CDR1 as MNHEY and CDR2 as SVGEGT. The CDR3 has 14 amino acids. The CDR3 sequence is CASSRQGTRYGYTF. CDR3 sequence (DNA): TGTGCCAGCAGCAGACAAGGGACCCGTTATGGCTACACCTTC.

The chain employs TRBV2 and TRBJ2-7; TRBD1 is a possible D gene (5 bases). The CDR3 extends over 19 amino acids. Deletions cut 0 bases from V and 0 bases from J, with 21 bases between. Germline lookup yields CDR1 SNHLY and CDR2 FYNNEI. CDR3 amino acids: CASSEALSSKRTLSYEQYF. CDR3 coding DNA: TGTGCCAGCAGTGAAGCGCTATCCTCCAAGAGGACACTCTCCTACGAGCAGTACTTC.

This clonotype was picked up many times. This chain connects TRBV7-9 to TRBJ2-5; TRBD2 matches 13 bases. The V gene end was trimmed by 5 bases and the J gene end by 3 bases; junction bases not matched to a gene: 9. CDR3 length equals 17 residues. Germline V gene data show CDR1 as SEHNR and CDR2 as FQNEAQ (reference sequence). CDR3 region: CASSLGVGLAGEETQYF. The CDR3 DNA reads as TGTGCCAGCAGCCTAGGGGTCGGACTAGCGGGAGAAGAGACCCAGTACTTC.

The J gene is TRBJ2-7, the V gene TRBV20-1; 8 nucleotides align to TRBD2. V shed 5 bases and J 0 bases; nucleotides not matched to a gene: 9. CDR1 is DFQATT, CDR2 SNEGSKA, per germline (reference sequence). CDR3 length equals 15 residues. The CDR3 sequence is CSAQGLAAYSYEQYF. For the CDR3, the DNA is TGCAGTGCTCAAGGACTAGCAGCCTACTCCTACGAGCAGTACTTC.

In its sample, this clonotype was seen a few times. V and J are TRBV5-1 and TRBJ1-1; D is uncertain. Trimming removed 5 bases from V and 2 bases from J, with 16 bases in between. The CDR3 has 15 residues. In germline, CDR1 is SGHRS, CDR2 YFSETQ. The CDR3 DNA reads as TGCGCCAGCAGACCGGACCTCGCCATTAACACTGAAGCTTTCTTT. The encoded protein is CASRPDLAINTEAFF.

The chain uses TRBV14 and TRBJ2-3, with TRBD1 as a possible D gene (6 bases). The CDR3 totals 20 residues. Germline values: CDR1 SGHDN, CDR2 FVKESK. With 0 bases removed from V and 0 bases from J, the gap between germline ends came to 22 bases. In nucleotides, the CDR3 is TGTGCCAGCAGCCAAGAGTGGAACAGGGAAATCGGGTATAGCACAGATACGCAGTATTTT. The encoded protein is CASSQEWNREIGYSTDTQYF. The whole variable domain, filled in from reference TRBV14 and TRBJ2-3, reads EAGVTQFPSHSVIEKGQTVTLRCDPISGHDNLYWYRRVMGKEIKFLLHFVKESKQDESGMPNNRFLAERTGGTYSTLKVQPAELEDSGVYFCASSQEWNREIGYSTDTQYFGPGTRLTVL.

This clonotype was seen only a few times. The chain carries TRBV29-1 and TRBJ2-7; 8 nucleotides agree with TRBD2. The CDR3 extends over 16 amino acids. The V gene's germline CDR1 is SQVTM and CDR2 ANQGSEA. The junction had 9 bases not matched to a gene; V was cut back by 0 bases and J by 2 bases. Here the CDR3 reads CSVEDLLTSGTYEQYF. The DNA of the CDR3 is TGCAGCGTTGAAGATCTATTAACTAGCGGAACCTACGAGCAGTACTTC.

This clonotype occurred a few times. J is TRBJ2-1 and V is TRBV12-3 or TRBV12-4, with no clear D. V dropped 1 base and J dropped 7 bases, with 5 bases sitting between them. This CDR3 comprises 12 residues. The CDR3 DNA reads TGTGCCAGCAGTTTAGATTGGAATGAGCAGTTCTTC. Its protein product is CASSLDWNEQFF.

The CDR3 nucleotides read TGCGCCAGCTACAATTCCGGGGGGGCCGTTAGTGAGACCCAGTACTTC. Its protein is CASYNSGGAVSETQYF. The chain uses TRBV5-1 and TRBJ2-5; 8 bases are a match to TRBD2. CDR1 is SGHRS, CDR2 YFSETQ, per germline. The CDR3 is 16 amino acids. Losses at the gene ends were 7 bases for V and 5 bases for J; bases not matched to a gene: 16.